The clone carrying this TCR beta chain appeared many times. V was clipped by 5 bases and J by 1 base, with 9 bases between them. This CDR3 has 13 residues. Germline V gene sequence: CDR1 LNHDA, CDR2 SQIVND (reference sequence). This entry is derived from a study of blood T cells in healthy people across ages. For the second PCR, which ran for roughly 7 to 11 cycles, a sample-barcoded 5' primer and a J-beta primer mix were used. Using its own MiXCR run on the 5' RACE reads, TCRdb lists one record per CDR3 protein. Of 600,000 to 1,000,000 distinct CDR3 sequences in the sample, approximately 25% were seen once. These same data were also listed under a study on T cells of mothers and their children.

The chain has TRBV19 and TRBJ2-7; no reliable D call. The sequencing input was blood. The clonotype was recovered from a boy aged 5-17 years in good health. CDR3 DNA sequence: TGTGCCAGTAGTCGCACAGCGTCCTACGAGCAGTACTTC. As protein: CASSRTASYEQYF.